The rows below give T cell receptor beta chains drawn from one sample of a study of CD8 T cells in Susac syndrome. In TCRdb, the immunoSEQ multiplex PCR reads were re-called with MiXCR into one record per CDR3 protein. The sample shows 200,000 to 250,000 distinct CDR3 sequences, roughly 94% of them seen only once. Sequenced material: CD4+ T cells from PBMCs. Receptors originate from a human donor with multiple sclerosis. Each CDR3 is given with its conserved first and last residue. A D gene is named only where the DNA matches it firmly. Rows give clone size only sometimes, using once, few, many, or a class for an expanded clone.

j_call v_call clone_size d_call cdr3_nt cdr3_aa
TRBJ2-3 TRBV24-1 NA NA TGTGCCACCAGTGATGCGGACGGGAGCAACACAGATACGCAGTATTTT CATSDADGSNTDTQYF
TRBJ2-1 TRBV7-9 once TRBD1 TGTGCCAGCAGTTCCCCCTGGGACAGGGAATCCTACAATGAGCAGTTCTTC CASSSPWDRESYNEQFF
TRBJ1-5 TRBV29-1 few NA TGCAGCGCTGGACAGTTAGATCAGCCCCAGCATTTT CSAGQLDQPQHF
TRBJ2-5 TRBV19 NA TRBD2 TGTGCCAGTAGTGGCAGGACTAGCGGGGGGCTGGAGACCCAGTACTTC CASSGRTSGGLETQYF
TRBJ2-1 TRBV30 NA NA TGTGCCTCGTCACCGGGAAGACATCACAATGAGCAGTTCTTC CASSPGRHHNEQFF
TRBJ2-3 TRBV12-3/TRBV12-4 NA TRBD2 TGTGCCAGCAGTTCCGACTTTGCGGGGGGTGGCACAGATACGCAGTATTTT CASSSDFAGGGTDTQYF
TRBJ2-1 TRBV20-1 NA NA TGCAGTGCGGAGGGTACACTTAACGACAATGAGCAGTTCTTC CSAEGTLNDNEQFF
TRBJ2-7 TRBV30 NA NA TGTGCCTGGAGTGAAGCTTCTTACGAGCAGTACTTC CAWSEASYEQYF
TRBJ2-1 TRBV25-1 NA TRBD1 TGTGCCAGCAGTGAGGTAGGACAGGGGGCCCTAGATGAGCAGTTCTTC CASSEVGQGALDEQFF
TRBJ1-2 TRBV29-1 once NA TGCAGCGTTGCGGTTGGGGACTATGGCTACACCTTC CSVAVGDYGYTF
TRBJ2-1 TRBV5-1 NA NA TGCGCCAGCAGCTTAAGGGGGGAAAGCAATGAGCAGTTCTTC CASSLRGESNEQFF
TRBJ1-1 TRBV30 NA NA TGTGCCTCCCGATGGGGTGGGGGCACTGAAGCTTTCTTT CASRWGGGTEAFF
TRBJ2-3 TRBV7-8 NA NA TGTGCCAGCAGCCCTCTGGGGGCAGATACGCAGTATTTT CASSPLGADTQYF
TRBJ2-4 TRBV4-2 NA NA TGTGCCAGCAGCCAAGGACAACCTGGGGACATTCAGTACTTC CASSQGQPGDIQYF
TRBJ2-1 TRBV20-1 NA NA TGCAGTGCTATCAAAGCCGACAATGAGCAGTTCTTC CSAIKADNEQFF
TRBJ2-3 TRBV12-3/TRBV12-4 NA TRBD2 TGTGCCAGCAGGTTCGAGCGGGAAGGGGGCACAGATACGCAGTATTTT CASRFEREGGTDTQYF
TRBJ2-3 TRBV2 NA NA TGTGCCAGCAGTGAAAGTGGGGATAGGGGCACAGATACGCAGTATTTT CASSESGDRGTDTQYF
TRBJ2-1 TRBV3-1 NA TRBD2 TGTGCCAGCAGCCGAGGGACTAGAACGCGTGAGCAGTTCTTC CASSRGTRTREQFF
TRBJ1-2 TRBV12-3/TRBV12-4 NA NA TGTGCCAGCAGGCACACAGGGCCTCTCTATGGCTACACCTTC CASRHTGPLYGYTF
TRBJ1-1 TRBV20-1 NA NA TGCAGTGCTAGGGCCTCAACGGGCACTGAAGCTTTCTTT CSARASTGTEAFF
TRBJ2-1 TRBV2 once NA TGTGCCAGCAGTGGACAGAATGAGCAGTTCTTC CASSGQNEQFF
TRBJ1-6 TRBV25-1 NA NA TGTGCCAGCAGCGAGTCTGCCTTGATCTCACCCCTCCACTTT CASSESALISPLHF
TRBJ1-5 TRBV7-9 NA TRBD1 TGTGCCAGCAGTTCGGGACAGGGTGATCAGCCCCAGCATTTT CASSSGQGDQPQHF
TRBJ1-1 TRBV5-4 NA NA TGTGCCAGCAGCCCTGGAACGTCAGGTTACACTGAAGCTTTCTTT CASSPGTSGYTEAFF
TRBJ2-3 TRBV29-1 NA NA TGCAGCGCCGACAGCGGTATCAGCACAGATACGCAGTATTTT CSADSGISTDTQYF
TRBJ1-2 TRBV30 NA NA TGTGCCTGGAGTGTGGTATATGGCTACACCTTC CAWSVVYGYTF
TRBJ2-3 TRBV29-1 once TRBD2 TGCAGCGTCAAGGGGCTAGCGGGATACACAGATACGCAGTATTTT CSVKGLAGYTDTQYF
TRBJ2-6 TRBV3-1 few NA TGTGCCAGCAGTGCCGCTGGGGCCAACGTCCTGACTTTC CASSAAGANVLTF
TRBJ2-7 TRBV5-4 NA NA TGTGCCAGCAGCTTGATTTCGGTACCCTACGAGCAGTACTTC CASSLISVPYEQYF
TRBJ2-5 TRBV30 NA TRBD2 TGTGCCTGGATTGGCGGGGGGAGAGAGACCCAGTACTTC CAWIGGGRETQYF
TRBJ2-4 TRBV30 NA NA TGTGCCTTCGGCCCCGCCAGCAAAAACATTCAGTACTTC CAFGPASKNIQYF
TRBJ2-7 TRBV12-3/TRBV12-4 NA NA TGTGCCAGCAGTTTCACTATCTCCTACGAGCAGTACTTC CASSFTISYEQYF
TRBJ1-3 TRBV2 NA NA TGTGCCAGCAGTGAATCCAGGCCATACTCTGGAAACACCATATATTTT CASSESRPYSGNTIYF
TRBJ2-7 TRBV5-4 NA TRBD1 TGTGCCAGCAGCTTGGGGACAGGGACCGAGCAGTACTTC CASSLGTGTEQYF
TRBJ2-6 TRBV19 NA TRBD2 TGTGCCAGTAGTATGGGAGGGACTGGGGCCAACGTCCTGACTTTC CASSMGGTGANVLTF
TRBJ2-3 TRBV20-1 NA TRBD2 TGCAGTGCTAGCCCCCCGGGGGGGACAGATACGCAGTATTTT CSASPPGGTDTQYF
TRBJ2-5 TRBV7-2 once NA TGTGCCAGCAGCTTAGCATTGGGGCAGGGGCTCCAAGAGACCCAGTACTTC CASSLALGQGLQETQYF